This record looks at one TCR beta chain sequence and its context. Germline V lookup: CDR1 LGHNA, CDR2 YNFKEQ. The length of the CDR3 is 13 residues. V was cut by 1 base and J by 7 bases, with 11 bases left in between. Participants, 18 to 89 years old, spanned about two dozen US areas. The sample is drawn from a study of blood T cell repertoires in COVID-19. Study at large: The analysed material was cDNA or gDNA that came from T cells, B-cell-depleted T cells, or PBMCs.

Using immunoSEQ multiplex PCR, the repertoire was profiled, and TCRdb retains in-frame clones only, with some absent. The profile covers about 230,000 clones, with 87% appearing a single time and roughly 10% taken by the ten largest. The sequencing sample was made of PBMCs or T cells enriched from blood (not recorded which). The receptor's source is a man aged 25-45 years who had recovered from COVID-19. V gene TRBV4-2 combines with J gene TRBJ2-7; TRBD2 might be the D (7 bases). The DNA of the CDR3 is TGTGCCAGCAGCCAAGGGCGGGGGCGGGAGCAGTACTTC. Protein sequence: CASSQGRGREQYF.